This is a list of T cell receptor beta chains from one sample in a study of human T cells and chemical hapten exposure. Using its own MiXCR run on the RACE reads, TCRdb lists one record per CDR3 protein. The sample records some 62,000 distinct CDR3 sequences, approximately 9.9% being singletons. Sample: whole blood, taken in connection with sensitization to the hapten diphenylcyclopropenone (DPC). The source is a woman under 40 with alopecia areata. Some clones in this sample may be carry-over from other donors' samples. The CDR3 runs from the conserved cysteine through the conserved F or W. Fields, in order: V gene, D gene, clone size, CDR3 length, J gene, CDR3 DNA, CDR3 protein. The D gene is left open where the match is weak. Clone size is given for some rows only: seen once, a few or many times, or a class if the clone is expanded.

TRBV29-1	.	.	12	TRBJ2-7	TGCAGCGCCGGTCTGGGGTCCTACGAGCAGTACTTC	CSAGLGSYEQYF
TRBV29-1	TRBD1	many	13	TRBJ1-2	TGCAGCGTTGAGTCAGGGGGCGCTTATGGCTACACCTTC	CSVESGGAYGYTF
TRBV29-1	.	few	15	TRBJ2-7	TGCAGCGTTGAAGACGGGACACGGGGCCTCTACGAGCAGTACTTC	CSVEDGTRGLYEQYF
TRBV12-3/TRBV12-4	TRBD2	many	14	TRBJ2-1	TGTGCCAGCAGTCCGGGACTAGGGTTTGATGAGCAGTTCTTC	CASSPGLGFDEQFF
TRBV19	.	.	11	TRBJ1-4	TGTGCCAGTAGTCCCGATGAAAAACTGTTTTTT	CASSPDEKLFF
TRBV3-1	TRBD2	many	13	TRBJ2-5	TGTGCCAGCAGCCATGGAGAGCGGGGCACCCAGTACTTC	CASSHGERGTQYF
TRBV7-8	.	.	15	TRBJ2-1	TGTGCCAGCAGCTTTGAGGGGGAGGGCCTAGGGGAGCAGTTCTTC	CASSFEGEGLGEQFF
TRBV29-1	.	many	12	TRBJ2-2	TGCAGCGTTAGACAACAAGGAGGGGAGCTGTTTTTT	CSVRQQGGELFF
TRBV18	.	many	13	TRBJ1-2	TGTGCCAGCTCCCCCGATGTGGACTATGGCTACACCTTC	CASSPDVDYGYTF
TRBV7-2	TRBD1	many	17	TRBJ1-1	TGTGCCAGCAGCTTCTTTCAGGGGGCTACCAGAAGGACTGAAGCTTTCTTT	CASSFFQGATRRTEAFF